This record concerns one T cell receptor beta chain sequence. This CDR3 has 15 amino acids. V was pared by 6 bases and J by 5 bases, with 10 bases of the junction left unmatched. Germline lookup yields CDR1 SNHLY and CDR2 FYNNEI. The data stem from a study of blood T cell repertoires in COVID-19. Whole-study context: T cells, B-cell-depleted T cells, or PBMCs supplied cDNA or gDNA.

Authors' analysis steps: Estimation of nucleated cell counts relied on the amplification of reference gene primers. Sequenced by immunoSEQ multiplex PCR; TCRdb stores in-frame clones only, minus some. The DNA was the basis for D and trimming; V, J and clone size are from that table. The table includes about 100,000 clones, more than 70% detected once. The chain joins TRBV2 to TRBJ2-5; 9 bases fit TRBD2. Sequenced sample: peripheral blood. This receptor was identified in a human donor in a cohort sampled during active COVID-19. CDR3 region: CASSYTASGGETQYF. For the CDR3, the DNA is TGTGCCAGCAGCTACACAGCGAGCGGGGGGGAGACCCAGTACTTC.